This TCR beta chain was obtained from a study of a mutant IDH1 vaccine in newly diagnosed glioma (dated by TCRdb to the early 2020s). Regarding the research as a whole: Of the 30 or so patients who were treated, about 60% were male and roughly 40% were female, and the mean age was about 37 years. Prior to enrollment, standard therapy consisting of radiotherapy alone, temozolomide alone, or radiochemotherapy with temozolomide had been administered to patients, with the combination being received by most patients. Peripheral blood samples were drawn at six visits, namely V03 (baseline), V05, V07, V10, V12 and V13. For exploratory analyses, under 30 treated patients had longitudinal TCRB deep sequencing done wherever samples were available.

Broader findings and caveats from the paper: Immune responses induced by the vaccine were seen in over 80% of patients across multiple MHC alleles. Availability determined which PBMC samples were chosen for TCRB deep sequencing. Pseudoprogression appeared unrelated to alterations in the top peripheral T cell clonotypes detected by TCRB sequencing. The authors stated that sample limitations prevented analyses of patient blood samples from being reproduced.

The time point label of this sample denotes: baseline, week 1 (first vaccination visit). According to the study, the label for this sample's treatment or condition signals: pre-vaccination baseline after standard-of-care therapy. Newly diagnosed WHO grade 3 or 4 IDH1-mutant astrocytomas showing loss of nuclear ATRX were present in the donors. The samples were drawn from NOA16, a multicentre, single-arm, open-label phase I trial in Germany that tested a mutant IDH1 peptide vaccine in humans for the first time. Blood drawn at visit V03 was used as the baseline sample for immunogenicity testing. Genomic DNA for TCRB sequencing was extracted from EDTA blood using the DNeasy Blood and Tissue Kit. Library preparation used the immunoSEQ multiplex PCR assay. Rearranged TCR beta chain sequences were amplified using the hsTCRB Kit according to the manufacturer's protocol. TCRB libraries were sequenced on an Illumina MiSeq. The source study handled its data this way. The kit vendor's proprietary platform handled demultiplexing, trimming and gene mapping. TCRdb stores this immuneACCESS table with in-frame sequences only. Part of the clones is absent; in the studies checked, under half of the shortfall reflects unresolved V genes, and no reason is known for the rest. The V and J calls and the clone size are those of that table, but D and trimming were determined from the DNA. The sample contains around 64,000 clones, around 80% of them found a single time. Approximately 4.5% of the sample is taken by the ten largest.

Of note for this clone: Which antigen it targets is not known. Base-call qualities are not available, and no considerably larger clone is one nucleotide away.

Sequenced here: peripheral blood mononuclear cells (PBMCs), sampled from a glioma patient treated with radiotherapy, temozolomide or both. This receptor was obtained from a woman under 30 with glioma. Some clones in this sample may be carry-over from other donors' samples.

The nucleotide sequence reads as follows: TGCGCCAGCAGCCAAGAGGACAGGGTTTCCTATGGCTACACCTTC. Its translation is CASSQEDRVSYGYTF. Here the chain combines TRBV4-1 and TRBJ1-2, with 8 bases in between that match TRBD1. V and J are trimmed by 0 bases and 4 bases, and the gene matches miss 4 bases of the junction. Inclusive of the bounding cysteine and phenylalanine, the CDR3 is 15 residues long. The retained sequence is limited to the CDR3, 45 bases, with the frame set at the first base. CDR1 is given as MGHRA and CDR2 as YSYEKL, both from the germline V gene.